The rows below give T cell receptor beta chains drawn from one sample of a study of graft-versus-host responses after intestinal transplantation. Measured with immunoSEQ multiplex PCR; TCRdb has only the in-frame clones, and not every one. Of 3,000 to 3,500 clones in the sample, approximately 34% were seen once. The source material was alloreactive CD4+ T cells from a mixed lymphocyte reaction culture, sampled before transplantation. The receptors were sampled from a human patient who was an organ donor for intestinal transplantation. Each CDR3 is given with its conserved first and last residue. D genes are given only for firm matches. Part of the rows lack a size; the others show once, few, many or a class for expanded clones.

clone_size: large
d_call: .
v_call: TRBV11-1
j_call: TRBJ1-5
cdr3_aa: CASSLEKNQPQHF
cdr3_nt: TGTGCCAGCAGCTTAGAGAAAAATCAGCCCCAGCATTTT

clone_size: few
d_call: .
v_call: TRBV6-5
j_call: TRBJ1-4
cdr3_aa: CASSQSGAQGEKLFF
cdr3_nt: TGTGCCAGCAGCCAATCGGGGGCGCAGGGTGAAAAACTGTTTTTT

clone_size: .
d_call: .
v_call: TRBV10-2
j_call: TRBJ1-2
cdr3_aa: CASREARGYGYTF
cdr3_nt: TGCGCCAGCCGGGAGGCCAGAGGGTATGGCTACACCTTC

clone_size: large
d_call: TRBD1
v_call: TRBV5-1
j_call: TRBJ2-1
cdr3_aa: CASSPQTGGINYNEQFF
cdr3_nt: TGCGCCAGCAGCCCCCAGACAGGGGGTATTAACTACAATGAGCAGTTCTTC

clone_size: .
d_call: TRBD1
v_call: TRBV5-6
j_call: TRBJ1-3
cdr3_aa: CASSVGQGQFFFSGNTIYF
cdr3_nt: TGTGCCAGCAGCGTGGGACAGGGACAATTTTTCTTCTCTGGAAACACCATATATTTT

clone_size: .
d_call: .
v_call: TRBV6-5
j_call: TRBJ1-6
cdr3_aa: CASSYGGSSVYSPLHF
cdr3_nt: TGTGCCAGCAGTTACGGCGGGAGTTCCGTTTATTCACCCCTCCACTTT

clone_size: .
d_call: .
v_call: TRBV6-5
j_call: TRBJ2-7
cdr3_aa: CASSEATRYEQYF
cdr3_nt: TGTGCCAGCAGTGAAGCTACGAGGTACGAGCAGTACTTC

clone_size: .
d_call: TRBD1
v_call: TRBV28
j_call: TRBJ1-6
cdr3_aa: CASSSPGTGWRTSPLHF
cdr3_nt: TGTGCCAGCAGTTCCCCAGGGACAGGGTGGCGGACTTCACCCCTCCACTTT

clone_size: .
d_call: .
v_call: TRBV30
j_call: TRBJ1-3
cdr3_aa: CAWTGTVFGNTIYF
cdr3_nt: TGTGCCTGGACCGGGACGGTATTTGGAAACACCATATATTTT

clone_size: .
d_call: TRBD1
v_call: TRBV6-8
j_call: TRBJ1-1
cdr3_aa: CASSPGGMNTEAFF
cdr3_nt: TGTGCCAGCAGTCCAGGGGGCATGAACACTGAAGCTTTCTTT

clone_size: .
d_call: TRBD1
v_call: TRBV9
j_call: TRBJ2-2
cdr3_aa: CASSVAGYRQGGNTGELFF
cdr3_nt: TGTGCCAGCAGCGTAGCGGGATATCGACAGGGGGGAAACACCGGGGAGCTGTTTTTT

clone_size: .
d_call: .
v_call: TRBV4-2
j_call: TRBJ1-3
cdr3_aa: CASSLKILTAGNTIYF
cdr3_nt: TGTGCCAGCAGCTTAAAAATCTTGACAGCCGGAAACACCATATATTTT

clone_size: few
d_call: .
v_call: TRBV7-3
j_call: TRBJ2-4
cdr3_aa: CASSLTGQNIQYF
cdr3_nt: TGTGCCAGCAGCTTGACTGGCCAAAACATTCAGTACTTC

clone_size: medium-sized
d_call: .
v_call: TRBV15
j_call: TRBJ1-6
cdr3_aa: CATSRDGGSPLHF
cdr3_nt: TGTGCCACCAGCAGAGATGGGGGCTCACCCCTCCACTTT

clone_size: few
d_call: .
v_call: TRBV18
j_call: TRBJ2-5
cdr3_aa: CASSPLQGRETQYF
cdr3_nt: TGTGCCAGCTCACCATTACAGGGTCGGGAGACCCAGTACTTC

clone_size: .
d_call: TRBD1
v_call: TRBV10-1
j_call: TRBJ1-1
cdr3_aa: CASSENRGGTEAFF
cdr3_nt: TGCGCCAGCAGTGAGAACAGGGGGGGTACTGAAGCTTTCTTT

clone_size: few
d_call: .
v_call: TRBV5-4
j_call: TRBJ2-7
cdr3_aa: CATGRGAPYYEQYF
cdr3_nt: TGTGCCACCGGTCGTGGGGCCCCCTACTACGAGCAGTACTTC

clone_size: medium-sized
d_call: .
v_call: TRBV9
j_call: TRBJ2-3
cdr3_aa: CASSVQVTADTQYF
cdr3_nt: TGTGCCAGCAGCGTACAAGTGACAGCAGATACGCAGTATTTT

clone_size: medium-sized
d_call: TRBD1
v_call: TRBV6-6
j_call: TRBJ1-4
cdr3_aa: CASSWPGQGNEKLFF
cdr3_nt: TGTGCCAGCAGTTGGCCGGGACAGGGAAATGAAAAACTGTTTTTT

clone_size: few
d_call: .
v_call: TRBV11-2
j_call: TRBJ1-1
cdr3_aa: CASSLVIPTGAFF
cdr3_nt: TGTGCCAGCAGCTTAGTTATTCCTACCGGAGCTTTCTTT

clone_size: .
d_call: .
v_call: TRBV6-6
j_call: TRBJ2-7
cdr3_aa: CASSPPGPSYEQYF
cdr3_nt: TGTGCCAGCAGCCCACCGGGACCCTCCTACGAGCAGTACTTC

clone_size: .
d_call: .
v_call: TRBV7-2
j_call: TRBJ2-1
cdr3_aa: CASSLGGSLNEQFF
cdr3_nt: TGTGCCAGCAGCTTAGGGGGCAGCCTCAATGAGCAGTTCTTC

clone_size: few
d_call: .
v_call: TRBV19
j_call: TRBJ2-6
cdr3_aa: CASSAQAFGANVLTF
cdr3_nt: TGTGCCAGTAGTGCCCAGGCTTTTGGGGCCAACGTCCTGACTTTC

clone_size: medium-sized
d_call: .
v_call: TRBV19
j_call: TRBJ1-5
cdr3_aa: CASSIPLGAQHF
cdr3_nt: TGTGCCAGTAGCATCCCCCTGGGGGCCCAGCATTTT

clone_size: .
d_call: .
v_call: TRBV20-1
j_call: TRBJ2-5
cdr3_aa: CSGQFQETQYF
cdr3_nt: TGCAGTGGACAGTTCCAAGAGACCCAGTACTTC

clone_size: .
d_call: TRBD1
v_call: TRBV5-5
j_call: TRBJ2-2
cdr3_aa: CARSLDRDSKNTGELFF
cdr3_nt: TGTGCCAGAAGCTTGGACCGGGACAGCAAGAACACCGGGGAGCTGTTTTTT

clone_size: .
d_call: .
v_call: TRBV7-6
j_call: TRBJ1-3
cdr3_aa: CASSLGVSGNTIYF
cdr3_nt: TGTGCCAGCAGCCTCGGGGTCTCTGGAAACACCATATATTTT

clone_size: few
d_call: .
v_call: TRBV5-1
j_call: TRBJ2-7
cdr3_aa: CASSRGRDYEQYF
cdr3_nt: TGCGCCAGCAGCCGGGGACGGGACTACGAGCAGTACTTC

clone_size: few
d_call: .
v_call: TRBV19
j_call: TRBJ2-2
cdr3_aa: CASSLRGTYTGELFF
cdr3_nt: TGTGCCAGTAGCCTTAGGGGGACCTACACCGGGGAGCTGTTTTTT

clone_size: few
d_call: TRBD1
v_call: TRBV28
j_call: TRBJ2-3
cdr3_aa: CASSLLGQGADTQYF
cdr3_nt: TGTGCCAGCAGTTTATTGGGACAGGGTGCAGATACGCAGTATTTT

clone_size: .
d_call: .
v_call: TRBV6-5
j_call: TRBJ2-1
cdr3_aa: CASSSPGLSYNEQFF
cdr3_nt: TGTGCCAGCAGTTCTCCGGGACTCTCCTACAATGAGCAGTTCTTC

clone_size: few
d_call: .
v_call: TRBV19
j_call: TRBJ2-1
cdr3_aa: CASSGAALNYYNEQFF
cdr3_nt: TGTGCCAGTAGTGGAGCGGCCCTAAATTACTACAATGAGCAGTTCTTC

clone_size: few
d_call: TRBD1
v_call: TRBV7-9
j_call: TRBJ2-1
cdr3_aa: CASSSVDREFF
cdr3_nt: TGTGCCAGCAGCTCGGTCGACAGGGAGTTCTTC

clone_size: .
d_call: TRBD1
v_call: TRBV5-4
j_call: TRBJ1-4
cdr3_aa: CASSPGTGRKLFF
cdr3_nt: TGTGCCAGCAGCCCGGGGACAGGCCGTAAACTGTTTTTT

clone_size: few
d_call: .
v_call: TRBV28
j_call: TRBJ1-1
cdr3_aa: CASSLIQGNTEAFF
cdr3_nt: TGTGCCAGCAGTTTAATCCAGGGGAACACTGAAGCTTTCTTT

clone_size: medium-sized
d_call: .
v_call: TRBV5-8
j_call: TRBJ2-7
cdr3_aa: CASSFGGAEQYF
cdr3_nt: TGTGCCAGCAGCTTCGGAGGGGCCGAGCAGTACTTC

clone_size: .
d_call: .
v_call: TRBV7-6
j_call: TRBJ2-6
cdr3_aa: CASSFGTISQSRANVLTF
cdr3_nt: TGTGCCAGCAGCTTTGGGACAATCTCACAAAGTCGGGCCAACGTCCTGACTTTC

clone_size: medium-sized
d_call: .
v_call: TRBV28
j_call: TRBJ2-3
cdr3_aa: CASSFGLVTDTQYF
cdr3_nt: TGTGCCAGCAGTTTCGGGCTAGTCACAGATACGCAGTATTTT

clone_size: .
d_call: .
v_call: TRBV6-7
j_call: TRBJ1-1
cdr3_aa: CASSYSGARNTEAFF
cdr3_nt: TGTGCCAGCAGTTACTCCGGGGCCAGGAACACTGAAGCTTTCTTT

clone_size: few
d_call: .
v_call: TRBV6-8
j_call: TRBJ1-2
cdr3_aa: CASSEPVPFGYTF
cdr3_nt: TGTGCCAGCAGTGAGCCAGTTCCTTTTGGCTACACCTTC

clone_size: few
d_call: .
v_call: TRBV18
j_call: TRBJ1-1
cdr3_aa: CASSRRLTWDGNTEAFF
cdr3_nt: TGTGCCAGCTCACGTCGTCTTACCTGGGACGGGAACACTGAAGCTTTCTTT

clone_size: .
d_call: TRBD2
v_call: TRBV6-1
j_call: TRBJ2-3
cdr3_aa: CASSLAGGSTDTQYF
cdr3_nt: TGTGCCAGCAGCTTAGCGGGGGGAAGCACAGATACGCAGTATTTT

clone_size: medium-sized
d_call: TRBD2
v_call: TRBV7-3
j_call: TRBJ2-5
cdr3_aa: CASSIAGGQETQYF
cdr3_nt: TGTGCCAGCAGCATAGCGGGGGGCCAAGAGACCCAGTACTTC

clone_size: few
d_call: .
v_call: TRBV12-2
j_call: TRBJ2-7
cdr3_aa: CASRLVGGGTTGLPYYEQYF
cdr3_nt: .

clone_size: few
d_call: .
v_call: TRBV6-9
j_call: TRBJ2-7
cdr3_aa: CASSYGPSEQYF
cdr3_nt: TGTGCCAGCAGTTACGGTCCCTCCGAGCAGTACTTC

clone_size: .
d_call: .
v_call: TRBV5-4
j_call: TRBJ2-5
cdr3_aa: CASSLYSRQETQYF
cdr3_nt: TGTGCCAGCAGCTTGTACTCGAGACAAGAGACCCAGTACTTC

clone_size: .
d_call: .
v_call: TRBV7-3
j_call: TRBJ2-3
cdr3_aa: CASSQSAAAGTDTQYF
cdr3_nt: TGTGCCAGCAGTCAATCCGCAGCGGCGGGCACAGATACGCAGTATTTT

clone_size: few
d_call: .
v_call: TRBV5-1
j_call: TRBJ2-3
cdr3_aa: CASSPPTASTDTQYF
cdr3_nt: TGCGCCAGCAGCCCCCCGACCGCTAGCACAGATACGCAGTATTTT

clone_size: .
d_call: TRBD2
v_call: TRBV28
j_call: TRBJ2-1
cdr3_aa: CASTSGGLYNEQFF
cdr3_nt: TGTGCCAGCACTAGCGGGGGCCTCTACAATGAGCAGTTCTTC

clone_size: .
d_call: .
v_call: TRBV6-5
j_call: TRBJ2-7
cdr3_aa: CASNYRISYEQYF
cdr3_nt: TGTGCCAGCAATTACAGGATCTCCTACGAGCAGTACTTC

clone_size: large
d_call: TRBD1
v_call: TRBV5-3
j_call: TRBJ2-2
cdr3_aa: CARSLDRDSKNTGELFF
cdr3_nt: TGTGCCAGAAGCTTGGACCGGGACAGCAAGAACACCGGGGAGCTGTTTTTT

clone_size: .
d_call: .
v_call: TRBV25-1
j_call: TRBJ2-5
cdr3_aa: CASSGRTDQETQYF
cdr3_nt: TGTGCCAGCAGTGGACGGACGGATCAAGAGACCCAGTACTTC

clone_size: few
d_call: .
v_call: TRBV5-4
j_call: TRBJ2-5
cdr3_aa: CASSLRGPETQYF
cdr3_nt: TGTGCCAGCAGCTTGCGGGGCCCTGAGACCCAGTACTTC

clone_size: many
d_call: .
v_call: TRBV6-6
j_call: TRBJ2-3
cdr3_aa: CASSYSDTQYF
cdr3_nt: TGTGCCAGCAGTTACTCGGATACGCAGTATTTT

clone_size: .
d_call: .
v_call: TRBV6-1
j_call: TRBJ2-6
cdr3_aa: CASSLVSGGANVLTF
cdr3_nt: TGTGCCAGCAGTCTTGTCTCAGGGGGGGCCAACGTCCTGACTTTC